One sample yielded the 3 T cell receptor beta chains listed below, sequenced in a study of blood T cell repertoires in COVID-19. The table came from immunoSEQ multiplex PCR; TCRdb's copy has only in-frame clones and leaves some out. The sample has 200,000 to 250,000 clones; almost 85% are singletons. The sequenced material came from peripheral blood. The receptors shown here come from a woman of 80 years or more with acute or convalescent COVID-19.

A note on this clone: This specimen includes other DNA sequences encoding the same CDR3. The CDR3 DNA reads TGTGCCAGCAGTCTCGGACAGGGACAAGAGACCCAGTACTTC. It translates to CASSLGQGQETQYF. The chain carries TRBV28 and TRBJ2-5, with 8 bases lining up with TRBD1. In germline, CDR1 is MDHEN, CDR2 SYDVKM. This CDR3 is 14 amino acids long. V was pared by 5 bases and J by 2 bases, with 4 bases of the junction left unmatched.

This chain links TRBV19 with TRBJ1-2; TRBD1 matches at 10 bases. Germline trimming cut 3 bases from V and 12 bases from J; bases unmatched to any gene: 7. The germline V gene encodes CDR1 LNHDA and CDR2 SQIVND (reference sequence). The CDR3 runs to 13 residues. CDR3 nucleotide sequence: TGTGCCAGTAGTATGACAGGGGGCAGGTTTGACACCTTC. Its translation: CASSMTGGRFDTF.

This CDR3 is CASGSGTGDTEAFF. The CDR3, as DNA: TGTGCTAGTGGTTCCGGGACAGGGGATACTGAAGCTTTCTTT. V is TRBV12-5 and J is TRBJ1-1; 10 nucleotides match TRBD1. J gave up 5 bases and V 4 bases, and 4 bases lay outside the gene matches. Looked up from germline, CDR1 is LGHNT and CDR2 is FRNRAP. CDR3 size: 14 residues. The full variable domain, in which reference TRBV12-5 and TRBJ1-1 provide the parts outside the CDR3, is DARVTQTPRHKVTEMGQEVTMRCQPILGHNTVFWYRQTMMQGLELLAYFRNRAPLDDSGMPKDRFSAEMPDATLATLKIQPSEPRDSAVYFCASGSGTGDTEAFFGQGTRLTVV.